This T cell receptor (beta chain) appears in the sequencing data of a study of blood T cell repertoires in COVID-19 (dated by TCRdb to about 2020). About the study as a whole: Samples covering the acute and convalescent phases of COVID-19 were provided by collaborators in the United States, Italy and Spain. The prospective study material was composed of cDNA or gDNA derived from T cells, B-cell-depleted T cells, or PBMCs. Sample metadata almost always included a de-identified subject ID, COVID-19 status, age in years and sex. Where available, HLA class I and class II types were taken from metadata supplied by the sample provider and were not determined by assay-based typing. The samples were drawn from two sources: the first 160 participants of the ongoing ImmuneRACE study, and over 950 subjects contributed by 6 global collaborators. The repertoires were released in a freely available public database meant as a resource for research on the immune response to SARS-CoV-2. The dataset comprised deeply sampled blood TCRbeta repertoires from subjects exposed to, actively infected with, or recovered from COVID-19.

TCRbeta CDR3 regions were amplified from genomic DNA by means of the immunoSEQ Assay, a bias-controlled multiplex PCR. In the authors' own workflow: The number of nucleated cells in each sample was estimated from the amplification of reference gene primers within the assay. Sequence reads were collapsed and filtered to measure the absolute abundance of every unique TCRbeta CDR3 rearrangement. Productive Simpson clonality was computed per sample as the square root of Simpson's diversity index over productive rearrangements. TCRdb limited this immuneACCESS table to in-frame rearrangements with V and J called. A share of clones is missing; checked studies link under half to unresolved V genes, and the rest is unexplained. The DNA was the basis for D and trimming; V, J and clone size are from that table. Across this sample there are roughly 360,000 clones, with more than 75% seen only once. The ten largest clones represent 1% to 1.5% of the sample.

In the prospective study, participants were about 18 to 89 years old, resided in under 30 geographic areas of the United States, and were enrolled through a virtual design. In the prospective study, participants were assigned to cohorts based on the clinical history participants reported in a screening survey and a study questionnaire. For ImmuneRACE Cohort 3, a participant was defined as recovered based on two consecutive negative NP/OP PCR tests, clearance by a healthcare professional, or resolution of symptoms. Mobile phlebotomists in the prospective study collected whole blood, serum and a nasopharyngeal or oropharyngeal swab from every participant. Prospective study participants could optionally give additional blood draws and questionnaires over a roughly two-month period. Blood samples from the prospective study were shipped frozen or at room temperature prior to DNA extraction. Results the study describes overall, beyond this receptor: The amount of clinical and demographic metadata varied by source and participant and was provided uncurated.

Remarks on this clone: Which antigen it targets is not known. It has no much larger one-base neighbor in the sample; base qualities were not kept.

Cut back by 5 bases and 1 base, the V and J ends lie 7 bases apart. Based on the germline V gene, the CDR1 and CDR2 sequences are MRHNA and SNTAGT. The CDR3 contains 13 residues, cysteine and phenylalanine counted. Only the CDR3 region is kept as DNA, spanning 39 bases read in frame from base 1. Sequencing input: PBMCs or T cells enriched from blood (not recorded which). This chain joins TRBV6-4 to TRBJ2-3, with no D gene named confidently. The clonotype was recovered from a man younger than 40 who had recovered from COVID-19. This receptor has the CDR3 CASSFQGTDTQYF. The sequenced DNA is TGTGCCAGCAGTTTCCAGGGCACAGATACGCAGTATTTT.